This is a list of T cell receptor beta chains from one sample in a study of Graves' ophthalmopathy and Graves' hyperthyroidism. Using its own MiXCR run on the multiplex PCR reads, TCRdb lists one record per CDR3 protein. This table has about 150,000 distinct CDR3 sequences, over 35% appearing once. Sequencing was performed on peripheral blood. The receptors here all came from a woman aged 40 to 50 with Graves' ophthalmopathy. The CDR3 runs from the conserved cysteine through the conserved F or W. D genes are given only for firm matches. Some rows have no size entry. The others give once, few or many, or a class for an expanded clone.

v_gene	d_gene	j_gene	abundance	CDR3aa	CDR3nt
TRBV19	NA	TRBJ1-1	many	CASSMFGGRNTEAFF	TGTGCCAGTAGTATGTTCGGGGGCAGGAACACTGAAGCTTTCTTT
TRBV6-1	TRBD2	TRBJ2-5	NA	CASSPLGRAGETQYF	TGTGCCAGCAGCCCGCTCGGGAGGGCCGGAGAGACCCAGTACTTC
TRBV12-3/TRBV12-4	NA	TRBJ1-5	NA	CASSWGPGAGQPQHF	TGTGCCAGCAGTTGGGGCCCGGGGGCTGGGCAGCCCCAGCATTTT
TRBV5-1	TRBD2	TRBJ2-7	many	CASSLTSGAYEQYF	TGCGCCAGCAGCTTGACTAGCGGGGCCTACGAGCAGTACTTC
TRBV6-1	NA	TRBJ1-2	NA	CAGSASGLANYGYTF	TGTGCCGGCAGCGCGTCAGGACTTGCTAACTATGGCTACACCTTC
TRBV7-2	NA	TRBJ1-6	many	CASSLMISPLHF	TGTGCCAGCAGCTTAATGATTTCACCCCTCCACTTT
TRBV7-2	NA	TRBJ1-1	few	CASKVYLSAEAFF	TGTGCCAGTAAGGTGTATCTTTCCGCTGAAGCTTTCTTT
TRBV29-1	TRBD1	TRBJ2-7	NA	CSVAQPGQGAEQYF	TGCAGCGTTGCACAACCGGGACAGGGGGCCGAGCAGTACTTC
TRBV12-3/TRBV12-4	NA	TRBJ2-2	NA	CASTPRAHPGTGELFF	TGTGCCAGCACTCCTCGGGCGCACCCAGGGACCGGGGAGCTGTTTTTT
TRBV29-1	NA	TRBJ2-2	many	CSVPGPYTGELFF	TGCAGCGTTCCCGGGCCCTACACCGGGGAGCTGTTTTTT
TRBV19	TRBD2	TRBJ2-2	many	CASISSRTSGRWNTGELFF	TGTGCCAGTATTTCGAGTAGGACTAGCGGGAGGTGGAACACCGGGGAGCTGTTTTTT
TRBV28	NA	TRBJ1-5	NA	CASSGHKRWVLYSNQPQHF	TGTGCCAGCAGCGGACATAAGAGATGGGTCCTGTATAGCAATCAGCCCCAGCATTTT
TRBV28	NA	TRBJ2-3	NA	CASSLSGAGTDTQYF	TGTGCCAGCAGTTTATCTGGGGCGGGCACAGATACGCAGTATTTT
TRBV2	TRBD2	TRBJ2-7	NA	CASRAGTSGPYEQYF	TGTGCCAGCAGGGCCGGGACTAGCGGGCCATACGAGCAGTACTTC
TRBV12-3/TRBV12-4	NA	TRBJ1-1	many	CASSLVPRVNTEAFF	TGTGCCAGCAGTTTAGTCCCCAGGGTGAACACTGAAGCTTTCTTT
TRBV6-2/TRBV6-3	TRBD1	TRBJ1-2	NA	CASSAGTAGGYTF	TGTGCCAGCAGTGCCGGGACAGCGGGAGGCTACACCTTC
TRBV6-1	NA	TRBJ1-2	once	CASSEEGNYGYTF	TGTGCCAGCAGTGAAGAAGGCAACTATGGCTACACCTTC
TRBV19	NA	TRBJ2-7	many	CASSNGGLLYEQYF	TGTGCCAGTAGTAATGGCGGACTACTCTACGAGCAGTACTTC
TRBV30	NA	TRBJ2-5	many	CAWRTVLLWETQYF	TGTGCCTGGAGGACAGTACTCTTGTGGGAGACCCAGTACTTC
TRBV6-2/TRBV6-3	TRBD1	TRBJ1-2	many	CASSYSPDRGGYNYGYTF	TGTGCCAGCAGTTACTCTCCGGACAGGGGGGGCTACAACTATGGCTACACCTTC
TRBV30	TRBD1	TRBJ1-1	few	CAWRARDRGRTEAFF	TGTGCCTGGAGAGCAAGAGACAGGGGGCGGACTGAAGCTTTCTTT
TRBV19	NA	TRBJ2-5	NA	CASSDLAMAETQYF	TGTGCCAGTAGCGATCTAGCGATGGCAGAGACCCAGTACTTC
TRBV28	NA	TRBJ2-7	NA	CASSGVDSYEQYF	TGTGCCAGCAGTGGTGTGGACTCCTACGAGCAGTACTTC
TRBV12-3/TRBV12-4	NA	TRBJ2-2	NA	CASSSGDRGYTGELFF	TGTGCCAGCAGTTCCGGGGACCGAGGATACACCGGGGAGCTGTTTTTT
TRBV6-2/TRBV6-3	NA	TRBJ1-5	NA	CASSSQASQPQHF	TGTGCCAGCAGTTCCCAGGCATCCCAGCCCCAGCATTTT
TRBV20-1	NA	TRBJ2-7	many	CSATGQLFYEQYF	TGCAGTGCGACCGGACAGCTTTTCTACGAGCAGTACTTC
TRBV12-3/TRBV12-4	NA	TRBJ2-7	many	CASSHRNMAAYEQYF	TGTGCCAGCAGTCATAGAAATATGGCCGCGTACGAGCAGTACTTC
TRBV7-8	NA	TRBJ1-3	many	CASSNDNPGNTIYF	TGTGCCAGCAGCAACGACAACCCTGGAAACACCATATATTTT
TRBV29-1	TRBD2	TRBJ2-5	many	CSVGGLLQETQYF	TGCAGCGTTGGGGGACTACTCCAAGAGACCCAGTACTTC
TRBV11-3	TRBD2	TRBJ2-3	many	CASSLFRGAGGPQDTQYF	TGTGCCAGCAGCTTATTTCGAGGGGCGGGAGGGCCTCAAGATACGCAGTATTTT
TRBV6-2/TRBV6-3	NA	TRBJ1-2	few	CASSDRDNYGYTF	TGTGCCAGCAGTGACAGAGATAACTATGGCTACACCTTC
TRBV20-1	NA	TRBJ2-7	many	CSALTGVGDEQYF	TGCAGTGCGTTGACGGGAGTAGGAGACGAGCAGTACTTC
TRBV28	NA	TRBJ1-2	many	CASSSPYGYTF	TGTGCCAGCAGTTCACCCTATGGCTACACCTTC
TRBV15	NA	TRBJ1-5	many	CATSPAGRESNQPQHF	TGTGCCACCAGCCCAGCGGGGAGGGAAAGCAATCAGCCCCAGCATTTT
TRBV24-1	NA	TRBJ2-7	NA	CATNWGERNYEQYF	TGTGCCACCAACTGGGGAGAAAGAAACTACGAGCAGTACTTC
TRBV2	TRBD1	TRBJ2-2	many	CASSQTGQNTGELFF	TGTGCCAGCAGCCAGACAGGGCAGAACACCGGGGAGCTGTTTTTT
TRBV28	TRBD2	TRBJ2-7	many	CASRAGGVYEQYF	TGTGCCAGCAGAGCGGGAGGGGTTTACGAGCAGTACTTC
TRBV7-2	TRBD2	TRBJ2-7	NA	CASSTPGLAWEQYF	TGTGCCAGCAGCACCCCGGGACTAGCGTGGGAGCAGTACTTC
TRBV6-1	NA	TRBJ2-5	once	CASSDNPVDTETQYF	TGTGCCAGCAGTGATAATCCAGTCGATACGGAGACCCAGTACTTC
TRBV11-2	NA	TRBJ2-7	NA	CASSLDPAATSSYEQYF	TGTGCCAGCAGCCTGGACCCCGCCGCCACAAGCTCCTACGAGCAGTACTTC
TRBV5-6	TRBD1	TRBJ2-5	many	CASSLSRGQGAFKTQYF	TGTGCCAGCAGCTTGAGTCGCGGACAGGGGGCCTTTAAGACCCAGTACTTC
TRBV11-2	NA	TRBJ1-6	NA	CASSIIPRQKNSPLHF	TGTGCCAGCAGCATTATTCCGCGTCAGAAAAATTCACCCCTCCACTTT
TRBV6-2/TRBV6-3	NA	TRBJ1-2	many	CASRSGTYGYTF	TGTGCCAGCAGGTCCGGGACCTATGGCTACACCTTC
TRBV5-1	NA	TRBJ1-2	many	CASSLVGSGGYTF	TGCGCCAGCAGCTTGGTCGGGTCAGGAGGCTACACCTTC
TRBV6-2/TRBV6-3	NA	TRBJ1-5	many	CASSYGGRLQPQHF	TGTGCCAGCAGTTACGGGGGGCGCCTTCAGCCCCAGCATTTT
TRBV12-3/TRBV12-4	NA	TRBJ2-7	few	CASSFPGSTYEQYF	TGTGCCAGCTCTTTTCCGGGGAGCACCTACGAGCAGTACTTC
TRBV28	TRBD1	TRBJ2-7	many	CASALRGLREQYF	TGTGCCAGCGCCCTAAGGGGGCTTCGCGAGCAGTACTTC
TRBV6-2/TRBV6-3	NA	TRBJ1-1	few	CASRGVVNTEAFF	TGTGCCAGCAGGGGGGTTGTGAACACTGAAGCTTTCTTT
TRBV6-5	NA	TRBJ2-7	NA	CASSYSPGLTAYEQYF	TGTGCCAGCAGTTACTCCCCGGGACTTACCGCCTACGAGCAGTACTTC
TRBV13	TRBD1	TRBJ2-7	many	CASSLGQGAREQYF	TGTGCCAGCAGCTTAGGCCAGGGGGCGCGGGAGCAGTACTTC
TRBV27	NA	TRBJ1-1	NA	CASSALAENTEAFF	TGTGCCAGCAGTGCCCTTGCAGAAAACACTGAAGCTTTCTTT
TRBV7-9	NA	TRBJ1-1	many	CASSKNHETEAFF	TGTGCCAGCAGCAAAAATCATGAGACTGAAGCTTTCTTT
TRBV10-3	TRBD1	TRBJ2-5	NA	CAISTRDRVETQYF	TGTGCCATCAGCACCCGGGACAGGGTGGAGACCCAGTACTTC
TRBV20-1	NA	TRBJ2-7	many	CSASPDSYEQYF	TGCAGTGCTAGTCCGGACAGCTACGAGCAGTACTTC
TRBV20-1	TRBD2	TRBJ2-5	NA	CSAREAFGGLAEVVTETQYF	TGCAGTGCTAGAGAAGCGTTTGGGGGACTAGCGGAAGTAGTCACAGAGACCCAGTACTTC
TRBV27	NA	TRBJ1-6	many	CASSISGGLSNSPLHF	TGTGCCAGCAGTATCTCCGGCGGGTTGTCTAATTCACCCCTCCACTTT
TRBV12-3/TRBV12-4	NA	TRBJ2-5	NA	CASRPPRWASNGETQYF	TGTGCCAGCAGGCCACCCCGTTGGGCTAGTAACGGGGAGACCCAGTACTTC